The 24 T cell receptor beta chains below were found in one sample sequenced in a study of cytomegalovirus exposure and HLA in healthy donors. The PCR was carried out with 60 Vbeta primers and 13 Jbeta primers. Sequencing used immunoSEQ multiplex PCR; TCRdb keeps in-frame clones, though not all of them. Found here are 150,000 to 200,000 clones, around 77% of them singletons; the top ten hold approximately 2%. Input material: PBMCs. These receptors all stem from a young woman in good health and CMV-seropositive.

Notes on this clone: Other DNA sequences in the same sample also yield this CDR3. The chain recombines TRBV6-1 with TRBJ1-2; 9 nucleotides agree with TRBD1. The V gene end was trimmed by 4 bases and the J gene end by 0 bases; junction bases not matched to a gene: 0. The CDR3 sequence is 14 residues long. CDR1 and CDR2 (germline): MNHNS, SASEGT. This CDR3 is CASSGQGANYGYTF. The CDR3 DNA is TGTGCCAGCAGTGGACAGGGGGCTAACTATGGCTACACCTTC.

CDR3 amino acids: CSAQQARTEAFF. CDR3 coding DNA: TGCAGCGCCCAACAGGCCAGGACTGAAGCTTTCTTT. The rearrangement joins TRBV29-1 to TRBJ1-1; D possibly corresponds to TRBD1 (5 bases). The V gene lost 7 bases and the J gene lost 5 bases, with 14 bases spanning the gap. CDR1 and CDR2 from the germline V gene are SQVTM and ANQGSEA. This CDR3 comprises 12 residues.

The chain has TRBV30 and TRBJ2-1; TRBD2 matches 7 bases. V shed 1 base and J 0 bases; nucleotides not matched to a gene: 6. The CDR3 runs 16 residues. Germline CDR1 reads GTSNPN; CDR2 reads SVGIG (reference sequence). The CDR3 sequence is CAWSASAGSSYNEQFF. The CDR3, as DNA: TGTGCCTGGAGTGCGTCAGCGGGAAGCTCCTACAATGAGCAGTTCTTC.

J is TRBJ2-7 and V is TRBV30, with D possibly matching TRBD2 (6 bases). The CDR3 covers 15 residues. Trimming shortened V by 0 bases and J by 2 bases, and 14 bases separated the two germline ends. Per germline, CDR1 GTSNPN and CDR2 SVGIG (reference sequence). The CDR3 nucleotides are TGTGCCTGGAGTGTATTCGGCGGGGCGGCCTACGAGCAGTACTTC. Its translation: CAWSVFGGAAYEQYF.

CDR3 residues: CASRESGYNGYTF. The CDR3, as DNA: TGTGCCAGCAGGGAGTCAGGGTATAATGGCTACACCTTC. This rearrangement joins TRBV28 to TRBJ1-2, with TRBD1 as a possible D gene (5 bases). V lost 6 bases and J lost 6, with 14 bases in between. Germline-derived CDR1 and CDR2 are MDHEN and SYDVKM. CDR3 length: 13 amino acids.

This chain uses TRBV15 with TRBJ2-5, with 12 bases matching TRBD2. CDR3 length: 17 amino acids. Germline trimming cut 3 bases from V and 0 bases from J; bases unmatched to any gene: 5. Germline assignment: CDR1 LNHNV and CDR2 YYDKDF (reference sequence). The CDR3: CATSRASGRAYQETQYF. In nucleotides, the CDR3 is TGTGCCACCAGCAGGGCTAGCGGGAGGGCGTACCAAGAGACCCAGTACTTC. Complete variable domain (other parts from reference TRBV15 and TRBJ2-5): DAMVIQNPRYQVTQFGKPVTLSCSQTLNHNVMYWYQQKSSQAPKLLFHYYDKDFNNEADTPDNFQSRRPNTSFCFLDIRSPGLGDTAMYLCATSRASGRAYQETQYFGPGTRLLVL.

The V gene is TRBV12-5, the J gene TRBJ2-1, with D unclear. V was clipped by 4 bases and J by 3 bases, with 4 bases between them. Germline V CDR1 and CDR2: LGHNT, FRNRAP. CDR3 size: 12 residues. The CDR3 DNA reads as TGTGCTAGTGGTTCCAACTACAATGAGCAGTTCTTC. Amino acids: CASGSNYNEQFF.

V and J are TRBV5-1 and TRBJ2-7; 10 nucleotides line up with TRBD2. V lost 4 bases and J lost 0; bases outside the gene matches: 4. The CDR3 is 15 amino acids. Germline loops: CDR1 SGHRS, CDR2 YFSETQ. CDR3 amino acids: CASSGLAESSYEQYF. For the CDR3, the DNA is TGCGCCAGCAGCGGACTAGCGGAAAGCTCCTACGAGCAGTACTTC.

CDR3 bases: TGTGCCAGCAGTTCCAGGGGACGGGGGGCCTACGAGCAGTACTTC. This sequence encodes CASSSRGRGAYEQYF. The rearrangement uses TRBV5-6 and TRBJ2-7, with a possible D match to TRBD2 (7 bases). CDR3 length: 15 amino acids. Per the germline V gene, CDR1 is SGHDT and CDR2 is YYEEEE. V lost 5 bases, J lost 2 bases, and 17 bases lay in between.

The V and J genes are TRBV4-1 and TRBJ1-4; D is unclear. The germline V and J ends were trimmed by 1 base and 14 bases, with 5 bases remaining between them. Per germline, CDR1 MGHRA and CDR2 YSYEKL. The CDR3 totals 10 residues. As DNA, the CDR3 is TGCGCCAGCAGCCAAGCTTCTCTGTTTTTT. This sequence encodes CASSQASLFF.

J is TRBJ2-7 and V is TRBV7-2; 10 nucleotides line up with TRBD1. CDR1 is SGHTA and CDR2 is FQGNSA in the germline V gene. The length of the CDR3 is 16 residues. The junction had 13 bases not matched to a gene; V was cut back by 6 bases and J by 5 bases. The chain's CDR3 is CASSFLPGQGTDEQYF. The CDR3 DNA reads TGTGCCAGCAGTTTTTTACCGGGACAGGGGACAGACGAGCAGTACTTC.

This clone showed up just a few times. The chain combines TRBV6-5 with TRBJ2-7; D is possibly TRBD2 (5 bases). The V end was cut by 8 bases, the J end by 2 bases, with 19 bases between. Germline CDR1 and CDR2: MNHEY and SVGAGI. This CDR3 has 15 amino acids. The CDR3 reads CASRSASSTPYEQYF. In DNA form, the CDR3 reads TGTGCCAGCCGGTCAGCCTCTAGCACACCCTACGAGCAGTACTTC.

V is TRBV5-4 and J is TRBJ2-7; TRBD1 matches at 10 bases. V lost 4 bases to trimming and J lost 5 bases; unmatched junction nucleotides: 12. The CDR3 totals 16 residues. The germline gives CDR1 SGHNT, CDR2 YYREEE (reference sequence). The CDR3 loop reads CASSQEEEGQGNEQYF. The DNA of the CDR3 is TGTGCCAGCAGCCAAGAAGAGGAGGGACAGGGGAACGAGCAGTACTTC.

The CDR3 here is CASSMWGRWFINSPLHF. For the CDR3, the DNA is TGTGCCAGTAGTATGTGGGGGCGGTGGTTTATTAATTCACCCCTCCACTTT. The chain carries TRBV19 and TRBJ1-6, with D tentatively TRBD1 (6 bases). Trimming left V 3 bases short and J 6 bases short, with 18 bases between. Germline V gene sequence: CDR1 LNHDA, CDR2 SQIVND (reference sequence). The CDR3 is 17 residues long.

The V and J genes are TRBV10-3 and TRBJ2-4; 13 bases line up with TRBD2. The CDR3 consists of 19 residues. With V trimmed by 2 bases and J by 1 base, 8 bases remained unmatched. Germline loops: CDR1 ENHRY, CDR2 SYGVKD. As DNA, the CDR3 is TGTGCCATCAGTGAGGCGGCAACTAGCGGGAGGGCTGCCAAAAACATTCAGTACTTC. Amino acids: CAISEAATSGRAAKNIQYF.

The rearrangement joins TRBV10-3 to TRBJ2-7; D gene unclear. Between the trimmed V and J ends, which lost 3 bases and 1 base, there was a span of 4 bases. Germline V gene lookup returns CDR1 ENHRY and CDR2 SYGVKD. The CDR3 totals 12 residues. This CDR3 reads CAISDRSYEQYF. CDR3 sequence (DNA): TGTGCCATCAGTGACCGTTCCTACGAGCAGTACTTC.

The chain links TRBV27 to TRBJ1-2; TRBD1 matches at 11 bases. The V segment lost 5 bases and the J segment 4 bases; nucleotides outside the gene matches: 9. Looked up from germline, CDR1 is MNHEY and CDR2 is SMNVEV (reference sequence). The CDR3 runs to 16 residues. The CDR3 nucleotides read TGTGCCAGCAGTGGGACAGGGGGTGCGTTCCGCTATGGCTACACCTTC. Translated: CASSGTGGAFRYGYTF.

The chain uses TRBV30 and TRBJ1-1; weak D call: TRBD1 (5 bases). Per the germline V gene, CDR1 is GTSNPN and CDR2 is SVGIG (reference sequence). V was clipped by 4 bases and J by 11 bases, with 11 bases between them. This CDR3 spans 10 amino acids. DNA of the CDR3: TGTGCCTGGATGGGGCAGGCGGCTTTCTTT. It yields the protein CAWMGQAAFF.

Details on this clone: The junction departs from germline at one end; a sequencing error may be responsible. This chain connects TRBV5-1 to TRBJ2-2; D not resolved. Germline CDR1 and CDR2: SGHRS and YFSETQ. CDR3 size: 16 residues. The CDR3 DNA is TGCGCCAGCAGCTTGGTCACAGTTTTGAACTCCGGGGAGCTGTTTTTT. Protein: CASSLVTVLNSGELFF.

This chain connects TRBV5-1 to TRBJ2-3, with 8 positions matching TRBD2. Trimming cost V 4 bases and J 0 bases; bases outside gene matches: 16. The CDR3 contains 19 residues. From germline, CDR1 is SGHRS and CDR2 YFSETQ. This CDR3 is CASSLGVVAGSPSTDTQYF. The CDR3 DNA is TGCGCCAGCAGCCTCGGTGTGGTAGCGGGATCCCCCAGCACAGATACGCAGTATTTT. Full variable domain (rest looked up from reference TRBV5-1 and TRBJ2-3): KAGVTQTPRYLIKTRGQQVTLSCSPISGHRSVSWYQQTPGQGLQFLFEYFSETQRNKGNFPGRFSGRQFSNSRSEMNVSTLELGDSALYLCASSLGVVAGSPSTDTQYFGPGTRLTVL.

This chain connects TRBV28 to TRBJ1-4, with D possibly TRBD1 on 6 matching bases. This CDR3 is 15 amino acids long. Trimming shortened V by 5 bases and J by 10 bases, and 20 bases separated the two germline ends. Germline CDR1 reads MDHEN; CDR2 reads SYDVKM. The CDR3 region has the DNA TGTGCCAGCAGTGCCCTGACAGGAGGAATTGGAAAACTGTTTTTT. Encoded protein: CASSALTGGIGKLFF.

The chain joins TRBV9 to TRBJ2-2; 8 bases line up with TRBD1. CDR1 is SGDLS, CDR2 YYNGEE, per germline. V lost 6 bases, J lost 5 bases, and 12 bases stayed unmatched. The CDR3 has 16 residues. The DNA for the CDR3 is TGTGCCAGCAACCGGGCCGACAGGGGAAGGACCGGGGAGCTGTTTTTT. Translation gives CASNRADRGRTGELFF.

This clone came up once. The chain employs TRBV5-1 and TRBJ1-2; no definite D call. CDR1 and CDR2 from the germline V gene are SGHRS and YFSETQ. The V end was cut by 2 bases, the J end by 5 bases, with 16 bases between. The CDR3 contains 15 residues. CDR3 coding DNA: TGCGCCAGCAGCTTAGAAGCCCCCAGGCTTTATGGCTACACCTTC. Translating it yields CASSLEAPRLYGYTF.

The chain combines TRBV4-3 with TRBJ2-1; 9 bases align to TRBD2. In germline, CDR1 is LGHNA, CDR2 YSLEER. V lost 0 bases and J lost 7; bases outside the gene matches: 10. This CDR3 has 17 amino acids. The CDR3 sequence: CASSQDPLAGESNEQFF. CDR3 sequence (DNA): TGCGCCAGCAGCCAAGATCCCTTAGCGGGAGAGTCAAATGAGCAGTTCTTC.